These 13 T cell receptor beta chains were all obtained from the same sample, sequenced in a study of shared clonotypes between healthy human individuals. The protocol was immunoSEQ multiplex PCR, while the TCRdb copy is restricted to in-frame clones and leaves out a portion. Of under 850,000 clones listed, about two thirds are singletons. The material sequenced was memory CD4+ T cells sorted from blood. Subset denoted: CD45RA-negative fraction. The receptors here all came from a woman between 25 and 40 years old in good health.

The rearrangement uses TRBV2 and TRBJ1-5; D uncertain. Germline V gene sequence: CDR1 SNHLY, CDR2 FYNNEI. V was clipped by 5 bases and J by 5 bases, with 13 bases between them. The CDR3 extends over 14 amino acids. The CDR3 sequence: CASSPNSGDQPQHF. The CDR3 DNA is TGTGCCAGCAGTCCCAATTCCGGAGATCAGCCCCAGCATTTT.

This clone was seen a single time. CDR3 DNA: TGTGCCAGTAGTATAGCGATGACAGGAGCCTACGAGCAGTACTTC. Translated, it gives CASSIAMTGAYEQYF. The chain carries TRBV19 and TRBJ2-7; D is possibly TRBD1 (6 bases). Trimming cost V 1 base and J 2 bases, with 12 bases left between them. The CDR3 consists of 15 residues. Germline V gives CDR1 LNHDA, CDR2 SQIVND (reference sequence).

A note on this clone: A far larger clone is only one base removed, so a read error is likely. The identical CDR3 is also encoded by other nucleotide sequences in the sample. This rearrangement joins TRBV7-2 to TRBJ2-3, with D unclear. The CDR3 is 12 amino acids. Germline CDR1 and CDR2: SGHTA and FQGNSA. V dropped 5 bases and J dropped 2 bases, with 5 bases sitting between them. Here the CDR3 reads CASSLYTDTQYF. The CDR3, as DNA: TGTGCCAGCAGCCTCTACACAGATACGCAGTATTTT.

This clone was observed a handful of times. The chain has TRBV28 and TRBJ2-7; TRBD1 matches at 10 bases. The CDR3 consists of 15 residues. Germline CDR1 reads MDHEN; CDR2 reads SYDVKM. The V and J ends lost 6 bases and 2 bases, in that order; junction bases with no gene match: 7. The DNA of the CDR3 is TGTGCCAGCAGATCCGGGACAGGGGTTACCTACGAGCAGTACTTC. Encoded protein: CASRSGTGVTYEQYF.

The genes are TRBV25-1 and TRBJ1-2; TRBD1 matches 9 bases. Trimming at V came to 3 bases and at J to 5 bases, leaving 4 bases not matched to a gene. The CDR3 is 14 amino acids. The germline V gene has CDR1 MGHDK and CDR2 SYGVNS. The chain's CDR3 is CASSDGQGRYGYTF. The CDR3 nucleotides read TGTGCCAGCAGTGATGGACAGGGGCGGTATGGCTACACCTTC.

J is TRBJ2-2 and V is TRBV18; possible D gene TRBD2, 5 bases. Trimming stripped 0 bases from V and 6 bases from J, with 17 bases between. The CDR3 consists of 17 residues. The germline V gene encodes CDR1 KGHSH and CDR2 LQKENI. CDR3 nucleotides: TGTGCCAGCTCACCACCGATTGGAGGCCTACGCTCCGGGGAGCTGTTTTTT. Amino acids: CASSPPIGGLRSGELFF.

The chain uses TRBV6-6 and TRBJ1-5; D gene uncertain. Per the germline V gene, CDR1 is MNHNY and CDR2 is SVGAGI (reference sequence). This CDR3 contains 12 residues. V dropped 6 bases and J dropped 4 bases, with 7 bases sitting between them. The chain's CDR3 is CASSTGNQPQHF. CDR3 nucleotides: TGTGCCAGCAGCACGGGGAATCAGCCCCAGCATTTT.

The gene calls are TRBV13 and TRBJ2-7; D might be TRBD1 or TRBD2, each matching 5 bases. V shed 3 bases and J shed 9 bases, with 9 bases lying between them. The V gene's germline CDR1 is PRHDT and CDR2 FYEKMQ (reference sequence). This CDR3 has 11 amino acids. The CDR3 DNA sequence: TGTGCCAGCAGCTTCGGGGCACTGCAGTACTTC. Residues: CASSFGALQYF.

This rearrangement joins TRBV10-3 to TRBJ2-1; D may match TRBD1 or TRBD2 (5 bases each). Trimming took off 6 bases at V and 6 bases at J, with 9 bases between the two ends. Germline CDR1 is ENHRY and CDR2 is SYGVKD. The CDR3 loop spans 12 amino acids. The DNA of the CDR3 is TGTGCCATCAGCTCCGGGGCCAATGAGCAGTTCTTC. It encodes CAISSGANEQFF.

The chain's CDR3 is CASSEFSTDTQYF. DNA for the CDR3: TGCGCCAGCAGTGAGTTCTCCACAGATACGCAGTATTTT. The V and J genes are TRBV10-1 and TRBJ2-3; D not resolved. Germline CDR1 WNHNN, CDR2 SYGVQD (reference sequence). This CDR3 region has 13 residues. Trimming pared 1 base from V and 2 bases from J, leaving 4 bases between.

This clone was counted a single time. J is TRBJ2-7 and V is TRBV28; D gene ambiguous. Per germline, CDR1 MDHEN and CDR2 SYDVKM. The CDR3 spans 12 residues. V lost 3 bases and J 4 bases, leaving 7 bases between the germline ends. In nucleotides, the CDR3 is TGTGCCAGCAGTTTGGACGGTTACGAGCAGTACTTC. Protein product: CASSLDGYEQYF. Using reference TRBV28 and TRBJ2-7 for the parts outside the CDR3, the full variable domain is DVKVTQSSRYLVKRTGEKVFLECVQDMDHENMFWYRQDPGLGLRLIYFSYDVKMKEKGDIPEGYSVSREKKERFSLILESASTNQTSMYLCASSLDGYEQYFGPGTRLTVT.

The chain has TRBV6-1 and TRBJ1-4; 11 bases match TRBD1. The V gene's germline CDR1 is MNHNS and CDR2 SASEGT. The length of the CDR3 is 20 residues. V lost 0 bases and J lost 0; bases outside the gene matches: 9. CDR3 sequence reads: CASSEAPLDRGLATNEKLFF. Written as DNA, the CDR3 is TGTGCCAGCAGTGAAGCACCCTTGGACAGGGGGCTTGCAACTAATGAAAAACTGTTTTTT.

The CDR3 here is CASSRQGPSYNEQFF. For the CDR3, the DNA is TGTGCCAGTAGCCGACAGGGACCCTCCTACAATGAGCAGTTCTTC. The chain couples TRBV19 to TRBJ2-1; 7 bases align to TRBD1. The CDR3 has 15 residues. After removal of 6 bases from V and 0 bases from J, the junction contained 5 bases not matched to a gene. CDR1 and CDR2 from the germline V gene are LNHDA and SQIVND (reference sequence). The complete variable domain, with remaining parts taken from reference TRBV19 and TRBJ2-1, reads DGGITQSPKYLFRKEGQNVTLSCEQNLNHDAMYWYRQDPGQGLRLIYYSQIVNDFQKGDIAEGYSVSREKKESFPLTVTSAQKNPTAFYLCASSRQGPSYNEQFFGPGTRLTVL.